These 17 T cell receptor beta chains came from one sample sequenced in a study of blood T cells in healthy people across ages (dated by TCRdb to between 2014 and 2016). Libraries were prepared through 5' RACE. Sequencing took place on an Illumina HiSeq 2500. A second PCR of 7 to 11 cycles was run with a J-beta primer mix and a sample-barcoded 5' primer. The public sequencing data were trimmed at Q25 with fastp and processed into clonotypes with MiXCR by TCRdb, which kept only in-frame beta chains. CDR3 protein duplicates are merged, each entry listing the most common genes and DNA. This sample gives more than 900,000 distinct CDR3 sequences in total; approximately 25% of them show up just once. About 0.72% of the sample is held by the ten biggest clonotypes. These records were also assigned to another study, of T cells of mothers and their children.

Sequenced material: blood. All receptors derive from a girl between 2 and 10 years old in good health.

The gene calls are TRBV5-1 and TRBJ2-1; maybe TRBD2 (6 bases). The CDR3 has 14 amino acids. Germline loops: CDR1 SGHRS, CDR2 YFSETQ. V lost 5 bases, J lost 6 bases, and 15 bases lay in between. CDR3 in DNA: TGCGCCAGCAGTGCGGAGGGCCAGAGCAATGAGCAGTTCTTC. Protein product: CASSAEGQSNEQFF.

The chain couples TRBV19 to TRBJ1-3; TRBD1 agrees at 8 bases. Germline-derived CDR1 and CDR2 are LNHDA and SQIVND (reference sequence). Trimming took 7 bases from V and 2 from J; bases not matched to a gene: 7. The CDR3 consists of 15 residues. In nucleotides, the CDR3 is TGTGCCAGTACATTGACAGGGGAAGCTGGAAACACCATATATTTT. Amino acids: CASTLTGEAGNTIYF.

This clonotype occurred a few times. This chain connects TRBV7-2 to TRBJ2-1; no reliable D call. Trimming took 5 bases from V and 2 from J, leaving 10 bases between them. CDR3 length equals 14 residues. Germline V gene data show CDR1 as SGHTA and CDR2 as FQGNSA. In nucleotides, the CDR3 is TGTGCCAGCAGCCTCAACGCGGCCTACAATGAGCAGTTCTTC. This translates into CASSLNAAYNEQFF.

This clonotype was observed a handful of times. The chain is built from TRBV20-1 and TRBJ1-5; a possible D gene is TRBD1 (5 bases). The CDR3 is 14 residues long. V was shortened by 7 bases and J by 5 bases, with 18 bases between the two germline ends. Per germline, CDR1 DFQATT and CDR2 SNEGSKA (reference sequence). This chain's CDR3 is CSVKGQVGDQPQHF. DNA of the CDR3: TGCAGTGTTAAGGGGCAGGTCGGAGATCAGCCCCAGCATTTT.

This clonotype showed up many times. This chain uses TRBV4-3 with TRBJ1-5; D gene ambiguous. This CDR3 has 13 residues. The V end lost 0 bases, the J end lost 6 bases, and 6 bases lay between the germline ends. Germline assignment: CDR1 LGHNA and CDR2 YSLEER. CDR3 sequence reads: CASSQDSGQPQHF. As DNA, the CDR3 is TGCGCCAGCAGCCAAGATAGTGGTCAGCCCCAGCATTTT.

The rearrangement uses TRBV7-9 and TRBJ2-3; D ambiguous. Germline V lookup: CDR1 SEHNR, CDR2 FQNEAQ (reference sequence). Trimming took off 6 bases at V and 3 bases at J, with 10 bases between the two ends. The CDR3 consists of 13 residues. CDR3 sequence (DNA): TGTGCCAGCAGATTTAACCCAACAGATACGCAGTATTTT. The encoded protein is CASRFNPTDTQYF.

This clonotype was seen a single time. The chain carries TRBV6-5 and TRBJ1-1; 11 positions agree with TRBD1. The germline V gene encodes CDR1 MNHEY and CDR2 SVGAGI. Unmatched junction bases numbered 5, after V lost 5 bases and J lost 3 bases. The CDR3 totals 15 residues. The CDR3 sequence: CASSRTGGAYTEAFF. The DNA for the CDR3 is TGTGCCAGCAGTCGGACAGGGGGCGCGTACACTGAAGCTTTCTTT.

The chain recombines TRBV21-1 with TRBJ2-7; the table's D call of TRBD2 was not tested on the DNA. TRBV21-1 is a known pseudogene. This CDR3 has 15 amino acids. The CDR3 sequence: CASSQPGLVGNEQSF. CDR3 nucleotides: TGTGCCAGCAGCCAACCGGGACTAGTAGGTAACGAGCAGTCCTTC.

The rearrangement links TRBV3-1 to TRBJ1-1, with D unclear. Trimming cost V 1 base and J 8 bases, with 11 bases left between them. The CDR3 is 13 residues long. From germline, CDR1 is LGHDT and CDR2 YNNKEL (reference sequence). The CDR3 reads CASSQGVSTEAFF. The CDR3 DNA follows: TGTGCCAGCAGCCAAGGGGTTAGCACCGAAGCTTTCTTT.

This clonotype was counted between two and nine times. The chain joins TRBV9 to TRBJ2-3; 13 bases agree with TRBD2. V lost 2 bases, J lost 4 bases, and 7 bases stayed unmatched. CDR1 is SGDLS, CDR2 YYNGEE, per germline. This CDR3 is 17 amino acids long. The CDR3 coding sequence is TGTGCCAGCAGCGTTGACGGACTAGCGGGAGCATCAGATACGCAGTATTTT. Residues: CASSVDGLAGASDTQYF.

This chain links TRBV5-1 with TRBJ1-2, with a tentative D call TRBD1 (6 bases). Germline V gene data show CDR1 as SGHRS and CDR2 as YFSETQ. The germline V and J ends were trimmed by 2 bases and 2 bases, with 10 bases remaining between them. The CDR3 sequence is 14 residues long. The CDR3 reads CASSLQGPNYGYTF. The CDR3 DNA reads as TGCGCCAGCAGCTTACAGGGACCAAACTATGGCTACACCTTC. The full variable domain, completed using reference TRBV5-1 and TRBJ1-2, is KAGVTQTPRYLIKTRGQQVTLSCSPISGHRSVSWYQQTPGQGLQFLFEYFSETQRNKGNFPGRFSGRQFSNSRSEMNVSTLELGDSALYLCASSLQGPNYGYTFGSGTRLTVV.

This clonotype was observed a few times. The chain uses TRBV7-8 and TRBJ2-5; D call uncertain. V was cut by 1 base and J by 9 bases, with 6 bases left in between. Germline-derived CDR1 and CDR2 are SGHVS and FQNEAQ. This CDR3 contains 11 residues. CDR3 in DNA: TGTGCCAGCAGCTTAGATGCGGCCCAGTACTTC. It is translated as CASSLDAAQYF.

This chain joins TRBV2 and TRBJ1-1; D ambiguous. Germline CDR1 reads SNHLY; CDR2 reads FYNNEI. The CDR3 totals 11 residues. V was trimmed by 7 bases and J by 3 bases, leaving 6 bases between them. In DNA, the CDR3 is TGTGCCAGCAACATGTACACTGAAGCTTTCTTT. Translation gives CASNMYTEAFF.

The rearrangement links TRBV5-4 to TRBJ2-4, with a tentative D call TRBD2 (6 bases). Germline CDR1 is SGHNT and CDR2 is YYREEE (reference sequence). Trimming pared 0 bases from V and 1 base from J, leaving 11 bases between. CDR3 size: 16 residues. The DNA of the CDR3 is TGTGCCAGCAGCTTGGCGGGACTGTCGGCCAAAAACATTCAGTACTTC. Protein: CASSLAGLSAKNIQYF.

The chain couples TRBV20-1 to TRBJ2-7; no definite D call. Trimming shortened V by 3 bases and J by 0 bases, and 6 bases separated the two germline ends. The germline gives CDR1 DFQATT, CDR2 SNEGSKA (reference sequence). This CDR3 is built from 12 residues. CDR3 bases: TGCAGTGCTAGTGGCCTCTCCTACGAGCAGTACTTC. Amino acid sequence: CSASGLSYEQYF.

This clonotype showed up just a few times. The V and J genes are TRBV7-9 and TRBJ1-2, with 7 bases that match TRBD1. Germline V lookup: CDR1 SEHNR, CDR2 FQNEAQ (reference sequence). The CDR3 consists of 15 residues. Trimming took 2 bases from V and 5 from J; bases not matched to a gene: 8. CDR3 sequence (DNA): TGTGCCAGCAGCTTACAAGCTCGGGACAGTTATGGCTACACCTTC. It translates to CASSLQARDSYGYTF. The whole variable domain, filled in from reference TRBV7-9 and TRBJ1-2, reads DTGVSQNPRHKITKRGQNVTFRCDPISEHNRLYWYRQTLGQGPEFLTYFQNEAQLEKSRLLSDRFSAERPKGSFSTLEIQRTEQGDSAMYLCASSLQARDSYGYTFGSGTRLTVV.

The J gene is TRBJ2-3, the V gene TRBV2; 8 bases are a match to TRBD2. CDR1 is SNHLY and CDR2 is FYNNEI in the germline V gene. This CDR3 has 16 residues. J lost 3 bases, V lost 2 bases, and 7 bases had no gene match. This chain's CDR3 is CASSEIGGGPTDTQYF. The CDR3 nucleotides read TGTGCCAGCAGTGAAATCGGGGGGGGTCCGACAGATACGCAGTATTTT.